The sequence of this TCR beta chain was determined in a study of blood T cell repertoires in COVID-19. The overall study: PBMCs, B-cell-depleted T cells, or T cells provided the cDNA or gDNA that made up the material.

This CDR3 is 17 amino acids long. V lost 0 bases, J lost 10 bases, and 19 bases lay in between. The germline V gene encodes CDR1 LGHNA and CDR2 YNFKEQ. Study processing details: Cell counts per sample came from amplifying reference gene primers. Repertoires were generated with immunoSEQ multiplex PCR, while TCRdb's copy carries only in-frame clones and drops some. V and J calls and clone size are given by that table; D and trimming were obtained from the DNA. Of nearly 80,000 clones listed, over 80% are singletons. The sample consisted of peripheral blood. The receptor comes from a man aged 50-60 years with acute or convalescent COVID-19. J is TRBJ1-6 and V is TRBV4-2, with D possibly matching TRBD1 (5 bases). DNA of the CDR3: TGTGCCAGCAGCCAAGAAGGGTTGGGCAGGGCTTGGTCACCCCTCCACTTT. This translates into CASSQEGLGRAWSPLHF.